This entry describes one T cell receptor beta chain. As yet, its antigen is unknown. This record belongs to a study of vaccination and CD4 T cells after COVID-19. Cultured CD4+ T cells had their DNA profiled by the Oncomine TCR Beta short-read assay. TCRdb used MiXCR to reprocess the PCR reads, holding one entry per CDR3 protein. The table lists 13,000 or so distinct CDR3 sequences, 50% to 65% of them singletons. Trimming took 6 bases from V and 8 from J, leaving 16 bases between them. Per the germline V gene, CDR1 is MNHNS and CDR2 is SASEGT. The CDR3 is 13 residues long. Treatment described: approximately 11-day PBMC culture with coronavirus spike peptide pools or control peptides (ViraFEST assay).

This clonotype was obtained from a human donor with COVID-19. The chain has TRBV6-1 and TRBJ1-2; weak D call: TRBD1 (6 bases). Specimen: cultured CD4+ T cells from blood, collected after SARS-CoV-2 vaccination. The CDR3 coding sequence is TGTGCCAGCAGAGCCGGGACAAATAACGGCTACACCTTC. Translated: CASRAGTNNGYTF.